In its sample, the clone carrying this T cell receptor (beta chain) was seen a few times. The data were produced by immunoSEQ multiplex PCR, yet TCRdb's version contains in-frame clones alone and is incomplete. The table shows under 13,000 clones, with 45% to 60% occurring only once. V was clipped by 6 bases and J by 8 bases; unmatched bases: 2. Germline V lookup: CDR1 SQVTM, CDR2 ANQGSEA. CDR3 length: 11 residues. The data were taken from a study of sequential checkpoint blockade in melanoma. Whole-study context: Maintenance nivolumab came after either treatment sequence.

Treatment meaning: randomized to nivolumab then ipilimumab (arm A) or the reverse (arm B). PBMC sorting kept live CD3+CD8+ cells without CD19 or CD56. The receptor was isolated from a human donor with melanoma. Sequencing used CD8+ T cells sorted from blood (inferred from file names), obtained from a patient given nivolumab and ipilimumab in sequence. The chain employs TRBV29-1 and TRBJ2-1; 9 bases are shared with TRBD1. The CDR3 bases are TGCAGCGTGGGGACAGGGTATGAGCAGTTCTTC. The encoded protein is CSVGTGYEQFF.